The 21 T cell receptor beta chains in this list originate from one sample, sequenced in a study of technical replicates of blood from a few donors listed by TCRdb under 2017. The library was obtained by the immunoSEQ multiplex PCR assay. In its TCRdb copy, this immuneACCESS table keeps in-frame sequences only and misses some clones. Where compared with another copy, unresolved V genes explain less than half of these, and the others have no known cause. The sample profile shows about 83,000 clones; roughly nine tenths of them were found once. The ten biggest clones cover more than 0.2% of the sample. Sequenced sample: T cells isolated from PBMCs. These receptors originate from a human donor in good health.

V is TRBV23-1 and J is TRBJ1-6; TRBD1 matches 7 bases. TRBV23-1 is an ORF, with its function uncertain. The CDR3 totals 16 residues. Trimming at V came to 0 bases and at J to 7 bases, leaving 6 bases not matched to a gene. The CDR3: CASSQSPDRQNSPLHF. The CDR3 DNA follows: TGCGCCAGCAGTCAATCCCCGGACAGGCAGAATTCACCCCTCCACTTT.

The rearrangement joins TRBV15 to TRBJ2-6; D is perhaps TRBD1 (5 bases). CDR3 length: 15 amino acids. V gave up 1 base and J gave up 2 bases, with 6 bases separating them. CDR1 and CDR2 from the germline V gene are LNHNV and YYDKDF (reference sequence). CDR3 sequence: CATSRGGTGANVLTF. CDR3 coding DNA: TGTGCCACCAGCAGAGGGGGCACTGGGGCCAACGTCCTGACTTTC.

J is TRBJ1-2 and V is TRBV7-9, with TRBD1 matching 7 bases. The CDR3 covers 14 residues. Trimming at V came to 1 base and at J to 2 bases, leaving 1 base not matched to a gene. Per germline, CDR1 SEHNR and CDR2 FQNEAQ (reference sequence). The CDR3 region has the DNA TGTGCCAGCAGCTTAGAGACAGGGAACTATGGCTACACCTTC. It specifies CASSLETGNYGYTF.

V is TRBV27 and J is TRBJ1-2, with D unresolved. Trimming pared 6 bases from V and 0 bases from J, leaving 17 bases between. This CDR3 has 16 residues. Germline lookup yields CDR1 MNHEY and CDR2 SMNVEV (reference sequence). CDR3 in DNA: TGTGCCAGCAGCCCTAATGAGGGAGACGCTAACTATGGCTACACCTTC. This sequence encodes CASSPNEGDANYGYTF.

This clone was seen a single time. The chain combines TRBV9 with TRBJ1-1, with D possibly being TRBD1 (6 bases). Trimming stripped 2 bases from V and 0 bases from J, with 14 bases between. The CDR3 consists of 16 residues. Germline assignment: CDR1 SGDLS and CDR2 YYNGEE. CDR3 sequence reads: CASSVGAGAMNTEAFF. The DNA for the CDR3 is TGTGCCAGCAGCGTGGGCGCGGGGGCGATGAACACTGAAGCTTTCTTT.

The chain joins TRBV7-2 to TRBJ2-1, with TRBD2 identical over 9 bases. CDR3 length: 16 residues. With V trimmed by 1 base and J by 4 bases, 5 bases remained unmatched. Germline V CDR1 and CDR2: SGHTA, FQGNSA. The CDR3 bases are TGTGCCAGCAGCTTAGAGGTAGCGGGGGCTTACAATGAGCAGTTCTTC. Amino acid sequence: CASSLEVAGAYNEQFF.

This clone was observed a few times. The chain couples TRBV5-1 to TRBJ1-1, with unresolved D. CDR1 SGHRS and CDR2 YFSETQ come from the germline V gene. Deletions cut 4 bases from V and 1 base from J, with 11 bases between. The CDR3 has 14 residues. The CDR3 DNA reads TGCGCCAGCAGCCCGACGGCGGCGAACACTGAAGCTTTCTTT. Amino acid sequence: CASSPTAANTEAFF.

The J gene is TRBJ2-5, the V gene TRBV4-1; 9 nucleotides match TRBD2. Trimming removed 3 bases from V and 2 bases from J; junction bases left unmatched: 10. This CDR3 region has 17 residues. CDR1 and CDR2 (germline): MGHRA, YSYEKL. The CDR3 region has the DNA TGCGCCAGCAGCCATAGAGGACTAGCGAACTCTCAAGAGACCCAGTACTTC. It yields the protein CASSHRGLANSQETQYF.

CDR3 in amino acids: CASSPWTGILSGANVLTF. CDR3 nucleotides: TGTGCCAGCAGCCCTTGGACAGGGATTCTTTCTGGGGCCAACGTCCTGACTTTC. The chain has TRBV9 and TRBJ2-6; 8 bases map to TRBD1. Germline CDR1 SGDLS, CDR2 YYNGEE. The CDR3 is 18 amino acids. V was pared by 4 bases and J by 1 base, with 10 bases of the junction left unmatched.

The chain joins TRBV5-1 to TRBJ2-1; TRBD2 matches at 8 bases. After removal of 0 bases from V and 1 base from J, the junction contained 6 bases not matched to a gene. Per the germline V gene, CDR1 is SGHRS and CDR2 is YFSETQ. This CDR3 has 17 residues. The CDR3 here is CASSLVTSGISYNEQFF. Written as DNA, the CDR3 is TGCGCCAGCAGCTTGGTTACTAGCGGTATATCCTACAATGAGCAGTTCTTC.

This chain connects TRBV29-1 to TRBJ2-5; maybe TRBD2 (6 bases). The CDR3 has 14 amino acids. Germline lookup yields CDR1 SQVTM and CDR2 ANQGSEA. V shed 4 bases and J shed 11 bases, with 23 bases lying between them. CDR3: CSVAGQGGGSSQYF. The CDR3 coding sequence is TGCAGCGTTGCAGGTCAGGGAGGAGGTAGCTCTCAGTACTTC. Looking up the rest from reference TRBV29-1 and TRBJ2-5 gives the full variable domain: SAVISQKPSRDICQRGTSLTIQCQVDSQVTMMFWYRQQPGQSLTLIATANQGSEATYESGFVIDKFPISRPNLTFSTLTVSNMSPEDSSIYLCSVAGQGGGSSQYFGPGTRLLVL.

The chain has TRBV2 and TRBJ1-4; 8 nucleotides align to TRBD1. The CDR3 loop spans 14 amino acids. V lost 6 bases, J lost 5 bases, and 5 bases stayed unmatched. Germline V lookup: CDR1 SNHLY, CDR2 FYNNEI. CDR3 bases: TGTGCCAGCAGGGACAGGGAGGGGAATGAAAAACTGTTTTTT. Translating gives CASRDREGNEKLFF.

This sequence joins TRBV28 and TRBJ2-7, with 10 positions matching TRBD2. Unmatched junction bases numbered 2, after V lost 6 bases and J lost 3 bases. Germline loops: CDR1 MDHEN, CDR2 SYDVKM. The CDR3 extends over 13 amino acids. CDR3 DNA sequence: TGTGCCAGCAGACTAGCGGGGCTCTACGAGCAGTACTTC. Translated: CASRLAGLYEQYF.

V gene TRBV7-9 combines with J gene TRBJ2-7; D is possibly TRBD1 (5 bases). V was cut by 7 bases and J by 2 bases, with 12 bases left in between. The CDR3 length is 13 residues. Germline V CDR1 and CDR2: SEHNR, FQNEAQ (reference sequence). CDR3 protein: CASISGRAYEQYF. The CDR3, as DNA: TGTGCCAGCATCTCCGGCAGGGCCTACGAGCAGTACTTC.

The rearrangement uses TRBV28 and TRBJ1-5, with 8 bases that match TRBD1. V trimming: 3 bases; J trimming: 2 bases; junction bases outside the gene matches: 15. The CDR3 is 19 residues long. Germline CDR1 reads MDHEN; CDR2 reads SYDVKM. The CDR3 coding sequence is TGTGCCAGCAGTTTTACAGGGGGTTCCCATATTCGGGGCAATCAGCCCCAGCATTTT. Protein: CASSFTGGSHIRGNQPQHF.

This chain links TRBV19 with TRBJ2-7; possibly TRBD1 for D (6 bases). Germline CDR1 LNHDA, CDR2 SQIVND (reference sequence). The CDR3 length is 15 residues. V lost 5 bases and J 3 bases, leaving 17 bases between the germline ends. Here the CDR3 reads CASSPGHTMIYEQYF. The CDR3, as DNA: TGTGCCAGTAGTCCGGGACACACGATGATCTACGAGCAGTACTTC.

This chain links TRBV6-5 with TRBJ2-7, with a weak D call TRBD1 (6 bases). V was clipped by 0 bases and J by 5 bases, with 8 bases between them. This CDR3 is 13 amino acids long. Per the germline V gene, CDR1 is MNHEY and CDR2 is SVGAGI. Written as DNA, the CDR3 is TGTGCCAGCAGTTACTCGGACAGCCACGAGCAGTACTTC. Translated: CASSYSDSHEQYF.

The J gene is TRBJ2-3, the V gene TRBV14; TRBD2 aligns across 9 bases. Germline CDR1 and CDR2: SGHDN and FVKESK. Germline trimming cut 4 bases from V and 3 bases from J; bases unmatched to any gene: 17. This CDR3 comprises 19 residues. The CDR3 coding sequence is TGTGCCAGCAGCCCTGACCTAGCGGGGTCCATAGGGGTGACAGATACGCAGTATTTT. Its protein is CASSPDLAGSIGVTDTQYF. Drawing the rest from reference TRBV14 and TRBJ2-3, the complete variable domain is EAGVTQFPSHSVIEKGQTVTLRCDPISGHDNLYWYRRVMGKEIKFLLHFVKESKQDESGMPNNRFLAERTGGTYSTLKVQPAELEDSGVYFCASSPDLAGSIGVTDTQYFGPGTRLTVL.

V gene TRBV5-1 combines with J gene TRBJ2-6; 7 nucleotides match TRBD1. This CDR3 has 15 residues. J lost 0 bases, V lost 7 bases, and 4 bases had no gene match. Germline CDR1 reads SGHRS; CDR2 reads YFSETQ. CDR3 sequence: CASGTEFSGANVLTF. The CDR3 DNA is TGCGCCAGCGGGACAGAATTCTCTGGGGCCAACGTCCTGACTTTC.

The rearrangement links TRBV19 to TRBJ2-2; 11 nucleotides match TRBD1. This CDR3 has 15 amino acids. Per the germline V gene, CDR1 is LNHDA and CDR2 is SQIVND (reference sequence). V shed 6 bases, J shed 5 bases, and the junction held 5 bases outside the gene matches. CDR3 DNA sequence: TGTGCCAGTAGCCTGGGGACAGGGGGGACCGGGGAGCTGTTTTTT. Translation gives CASSLGTGGTGELFF.

This rearrangement joins TRBV6-1 to TRBJ1-5, with TRBD1 as a possible D gene (6 bases). The germline V gene encodes CDR1 MNHNS and CDR2 SASEGT. Deletions cut 6 bases from V and 5 bases from J, with 11 bases between. CDR3 size: 13 residues. The CDR3 loop is CASSPQGDQPQHF. The CDR3 region has the DNA TGTGCCAGCAGCCCACAGGGTGATCAGCCCCAGCATTTT.